A selection of T cell receptor beta chains follows, all from one sample in a study of blood T cells in healthy people across ages. TCRdb analysed the 5' RACE reads with MiXCR anew, one entry per CDR3 protein. Among almost 1 million distinct CDR3 sequences listed, roughly half were seen once. The sequencing input was blood. All receptors come from an older woman in good health. Both conserved end residues are part of each CDR3. D genes are given only for firm matches. Clone size is given for some rows only: seen once, a few or many times, or a class if the clone is expanded.

v_gene	j_gene	abundance	d_gene	CDR3nt	CDR3aa
TRBV29-1	TRBJ2-1	few	NA	TGCAGCGTCCTCGGTTTTGGCGCGGGATACAATGAGCAGTTCTTC	CSVLGFGAGYNEQFF
TRBV2	TRBJ1-2	NA	NA	TGTGCCAGCAGTGGTGAGCATGGCTACACCTTC	CASSGEHGYTF
TRBV28	TRBJ2-7	few	TRBD1	TGTGCCAGCGGAAGCACCATAGGACAGGGGTCCTACGAGCAGTACTTC	CASGSTIGQGSYEQYF
TRBV20-1	TRBJ2-4	NA	NA	TGCTCAACCGCCGGGTTTGTAGCCAAAAACATTCAGTACTTC	CSTAGFVAKNIQYF
TRBV15	TRBJ1-2	NA	NA	TGTGCCACCAGCGGGGGCTTTAACTATGGTTACACCTTC	CATSGGFNYGYTF
TRBV24-1	TRBJ2-7	few	NA	TGTGCCACCGGGAATTGGAACGAGCAGTACTTC	CATGNWNEQYF
TRBV6-2/TRBV6-3	TRBJ2-7	NA	NA	TGTGCCAGCAGTCTCGTAGTCCGCGACGAGCAGTACTTC	CASSLVVRDEQYF
TRBV4-1	TRBJ2-5	NA	TRBD2	TGCGCCAGCAGCCAAGAGGTGGGAGGGAGGGAGACCCAGTACTTC	CASSQEVGGRETQYF
TRBV7-2	TRBJ2-7	few	NA	TGTGCCAGCAGCTTTACAGACTACGAGCAGTACTTC	CASSFTDYEQYF
TRBV28	TRBJ2-5	few	NA	TGTGCCAGCAGTTTTCCCGTTCAAGAGACCCAGTACTTC	CASSFPVQETQYF
TRBV7-2	TRBJ1-6	NA	NA	TGTGCCAGCAGCTTAGAATCGGTTCCGAAGTCACCCCTCCACTTT	CASSLESVPKSPLHF
TRBV11-3	TRBJ1-1	NA	TRBD1	TGTGCCAGCACCAAGGGGGCGCCGGCTGAAGCTTTCTTT	CASTKGAPAEAFF
TRBV27	TRBJ2-3	NA	NA	TGTGCCAGCAGTTTCGGGGGATTTAAGACAGATACGCAGTATTTT	CASSFGGFKTDTQYF
TRBV12-3/TRBV12-4	TRBJ1-6	NA	NA	TGTGCCAGCAGCCTAATGGGGATCGGGAATTCACCCCTCCACTTT	CASSLMGIGNSPLHF
TRBV20-1	TRBJ2-6	few	NA	TGCAGTGCTAGATACTCTGGGGCCAACGTCCTGACTTTC	CSARYSGANVLTF
TRBV4-3	TRBJ2-3	NA	TRBD2	TGCGCCAGCAGCCAAGAATGGACTAGCGGGAGCACAGATACGCAGTATTTT	CASSQEWTSGSTDTQYF
TRBV4-1	TRBJ1-1	NA	NA	TGCGCCAGCAGCCAAGTTATGGGGAAAAACACTGAAGCTTTCTTT	CASSQVMGKNTEAFF
TRBV9	TRBJ2-3	NA	TRBD2	TGTGCCAGCAGCGTAGTGGGACTAGCGGGAGCAGATACGCAGTATTTT	CASSVVGLAGADTQYF
TRBV4-2	TRBJ1-2	NA	NA	TGTGCCAGCAGCCAAGCAACAGGGAACTATGGCTACACCTTC	CASSQATGNYGYTF
TRBV7-2	TRBJ2-7	NA	TRBD2	TGTGCCAGCAGCTTCCCGACTAGCGGGTCCTACGAGCAGTACTTC	CASSFPTSGSYEQYF
TRBV11-3	TRBJ2-4	NA	NA	TGTGCCAGCAGCTTAAAGAATTTCCGCTACCGATCTATGGAAAACATTCAGTACTTC	CASSLKNFRYRSMENIQYF
TRBV4-2	TRBJ2-3	NA	NA	TGTGCCAGCAGCCAAGACTACGGGAGTCTGGATACGCAGTATTTT	CASSQDYGSLDTQYF
TRBV29-1	TRBJ2-3	few	TRBD1	TGCAGCGTAGACAGGGGGATGGGTGATACGCAGTATTTT	CSVDRGMGDTQYF
TRBV27	TRBJ2-7	NA	TRBD2	TGTGCCAGCAGTCCACTAATTAGCGGGGTTGGTGAGCAGTACTTC	CASSPLISGVGEQYF
TRBV6-2/TRBV6-3	TRBJ1-2	NA	NA	TGTGCCAGCACCCGGCAAAACTATGGCTACACCTTC	CASTRQNYGYTF
TRBV7-2	TRBJ2-4	NA	NA	TGTGCCAGCAGCTTAGTGACTAGGTACAGGGGAATCAACATTCAGTACTTC	CASSLVTRYRGINIQYF
TRBV7-4	TRBJ2-1	few	TRBD2	TGTGCCAGCAGGGTAAGGGGGCGGGAGGGCCTAAACATCTACAATGAGCAGTTCTTC	CASRVRGREGLNIYNEQFF
TRBV5-1	TRBJ2-1	few	NA	TGCGCCAGCAAGACAGTTGAATACAATGAGCAGTTCTTC	CASKTVEYNEQFF
TRBV20-1	TRBJ2-3	few	TRBD2	TGCAGTGCTAAAACTAGCGGGAGAGATACGCAGTATTTT	CSAKTSGRDTQYF
TRBV7-2	TRBJ2-7	once	NA	TGTGCCAGCAGCCCCCACCCCTATTACGAGCAGTACTTC	CASSPHPYYEQYF
TRBV11-2	TRBJ2-3	NA	NA	TGTGCCAGCAGCTTAGTCGGGGTCAGGGGTCCCACAGATACGCAGTATTTT	CASSLVGVRGPTDTQYF
TRBV25-1	TRBJ2-7	few	TRBD1	TGTGCTTTCCGGGACAGGGGCTACGAGCAGTACTTC	CAFRDRGYEQYF
TRBV12-3/TRBV12-4	TRBJ1-5	NA	TRBD1	TGTGCCAGCAGTTTAGGGAGCAGAGGGACAGTCCTCTATGGGATCAATCAGCCCCAGCATTTT	CASSLGSRGTVLYGINQPQHF
TRBV10-2	TRBJ2-1	once	TRBD1	TGCGCCAGCAGTTCAGGGGGTTTAATCAATGAGCAGTTCTTC	CASSSGGLINEQFF
TRBV7-9	TRBJ1-4	few	NA	TGTGCCAGCAGCGCGACAGAAAAACTGTTTTTT	CASSATEKLFF
TRBV30	TRBJ2-5	NA	NA	TGTGCCTGGAGTGTATGGGATATCCAAGAGACCCAGTACTTC	CAWSVWDIQETQYF
TRBV29-1	TRBJ2-7	NA	NA	TGCAGCGTGACGAGGACAAGCGAGCAGTACTTC	CSVTRTSEQYF
TRBV4-2	TRBJ2-3	few	TRBD1	TGTGCCAGCAGCCAGAAGACAGGGTTCACAGATACGCAGTATTTT	CASSQKTGFTDTQYF
TRBV27	TRBJ2-6	few	NA	TGTGCCAGCAGCTATCAAAGGGCCAACGTCCTGACTTTC	CASSYQRANVLTF
TRBV27	TRBJ1-4	NA	NA	TGTGCCAGCAAGGGACACCCAGGAGAAAAACTGTTTTTT	CASKGHPGEKLFF
TRBV7-9	TRBJ2-1	once	NA	TGTGCCAGCAGCTTAGTACGACAGATAGGCGGTGAGCAGTTCTTC	CASSLVRQIGGEQFF
TRBV28	TRBJ2-4	NA	NA	TGTGCCAGCATTGAAAGTCTAGCCAAAAACATTCAGTACTTC	CASIESLAKNIQYF
TRBV7-3	TRBJ2-4	NA	TRBD1	TGTGCCAGCAGCTTCACAGGGGGGTGGGAAAACATTCAGTACTTC	CASSFTGGWENIQYF
TRBV29-1	TRBJ1-2	NA	NA	TGCAGCGCCCGGGGAGAGGGCTATGGCTACACCTTC	CSARGEGYGYTF
TRBV4-2	TRBJ2-7	few	TRBD1	TGTGCCAGCAGCCCACCCAGGGGGCAGGGCGAGCAGTACTTC	CASSPPRGQGEQYF
TRBV4-1	TRBJ2-7	NA	NA	TGCGCCAGCAGCCAGGCATGGACGGGGCCAGCCTACGAGCAGTACTTC	CASSQAWTGPAYEQYF
TRBV20-1	TRBJ1-5	NA	TRBD1	TGCAGTGCTACTAGGACAGGGGGTGGTCAGCCCCAGCATTTT	CSATRTGGGQPQHF
TRBV7-9	TRBJ2-3	few	NA	TGTGCCAGCACCCCCCTGGAGGATACGCAGTATTTT	CASTPLEDTQYF
TRBV20-1	TRBJ1-5	few	TRBD1	TGCAGTGTTTGGGGACAGGGGGATCAGCCCCAGCATTTT	CSVWGQGDQPQHF
TRBV7-2	TRBJ2-1	NA	TRBD1	TGTGCCAGCAGCCAAGGAATCGGGACAGGGGTAGCCAATGAGCAGTTCTTC	CASSQGIGTGVANEQFF
TRBV7-9	TRBJ1-2	NA	NA	TGTGCCAGCAGCTCAAGCGACCCAAGGTCTTGTGGCTACACCTTC	CASSSSDPRSCGYTF
TRBV20-1	TRBJ2-1	NA	TRBD2	TGCAGTGCTGAATGGGGATGGACTAGCGGGAGTACTGAGCAGTTCTTC	CSAEWGWTSGSTEQFF
TRBV4-1	TRBJ2-7	many	NA	TGCGCCAGCAGCCGAAGCATCTCTCCTCCTTACGAGCAGTACTTC	CASSRSISPPYEQYF
TRBV28	TRBJ1-4	few	NA	TGTGCCAGCAGTCTCGGGAGGGGTAGGGAAAAACTGTTTTTT	CASSLGRGREKLFF
TRBV4-3	TRBJ2-3	NA	NA	TGCGCCAGCAGCCAAGAACCACAGGGTCGGGAGCAGTATTTT	CASSQEPQGREQYF